The 2 T cell receptor beta chains reported below all come from one sample, sequenced in a study of post-analysis software for immune sequencing data. Notes on the study in general: Included in a set of about five TRBV segments more frequent in patients than controls were TRBV5-6, TRBV5-1 and TRBV20-1.

Libraries were made from TCR beta cDNA, and they carried unique molecular identifiers. TCRdb fed the PCR reads into MiXCR, producing one record per CDR3 protein. This sample has 400,000 to 500,000 distinct CDR3 sequences; approximately 38% occur once, and the top ten carry approximately 7.6%. Their target antigens are unknown. Sequenced sample: blood. The source of these receptors is a girl aged 2 to 10 with multiple sclerosis.

This clonotype came up a few times. The rearrangement links TRBV7-3 to TRBJ2-3; unclear D gene. V was cut by 8 bases and J by 2 bases, with 11 bases left in between. The CDR3 runs to 13 residues. CDR1 and CDR2 from the germline V gene are SGHTA and FQGTGA. The CDR3 region is CASSVEPTDTQYF. The CDR3 nucleotides read TGTGCCAGCTCGGTGGAGCCCACAGATACGCAGTATTTT.

The genes are TRBV12-3 or TRBV12-4 and TRBJ2-4, with 7 bases identical to TRBD1. The CDR3 has 15 residues. The J segment lost 0 bases and the V segment lost 5 bases, leaving 4 bases of the junction unmatched. This CDR3 is CASSPGQLAKNIQYF. Here the CDR3 DNA reads TGTGCCAGCAGTCCGGGACAGTTAGCCAAAAACATTCAGTACTTC.